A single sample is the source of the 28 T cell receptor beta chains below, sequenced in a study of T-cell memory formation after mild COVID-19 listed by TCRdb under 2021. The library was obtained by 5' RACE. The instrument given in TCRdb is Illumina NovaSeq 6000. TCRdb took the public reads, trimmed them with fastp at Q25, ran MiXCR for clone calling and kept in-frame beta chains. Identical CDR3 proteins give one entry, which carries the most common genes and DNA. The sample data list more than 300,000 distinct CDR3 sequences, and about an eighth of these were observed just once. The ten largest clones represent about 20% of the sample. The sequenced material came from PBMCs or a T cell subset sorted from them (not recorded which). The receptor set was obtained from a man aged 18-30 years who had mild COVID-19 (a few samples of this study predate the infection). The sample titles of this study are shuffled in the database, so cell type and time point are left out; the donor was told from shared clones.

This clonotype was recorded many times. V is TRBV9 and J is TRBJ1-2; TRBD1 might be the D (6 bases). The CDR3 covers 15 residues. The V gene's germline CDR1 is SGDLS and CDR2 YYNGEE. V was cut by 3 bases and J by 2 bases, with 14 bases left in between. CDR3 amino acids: CASSADTGPNYGYTF. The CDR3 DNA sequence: TGTGCCAGCAGCGCCGACACAGGGCCCAACTATGGCTACACCTTC. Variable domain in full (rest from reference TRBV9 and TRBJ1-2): DSGVTQTPKHLITATGQRVTLRCSPRSGDLSVYWYQQSLDQGLQFLIQYYNGEERAKGNILERFSAQQFPDLHSELNLSSLELGDSALYFCASSADTGPNYGYTFGSGTRLTVV.

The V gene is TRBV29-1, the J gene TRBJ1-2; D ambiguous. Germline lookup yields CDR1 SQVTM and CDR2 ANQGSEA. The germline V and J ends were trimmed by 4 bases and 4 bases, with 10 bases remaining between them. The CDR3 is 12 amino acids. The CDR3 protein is CSVGSVSYGYTF. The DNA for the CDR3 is TGCAGCGTTGGCTCGGTGAGCTATGGCTACACCTTC.

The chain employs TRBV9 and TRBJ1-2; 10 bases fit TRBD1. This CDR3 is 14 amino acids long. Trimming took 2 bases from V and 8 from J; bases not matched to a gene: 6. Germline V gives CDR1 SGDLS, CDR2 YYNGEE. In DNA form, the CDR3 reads TGTGCCAGCAGCGTTACCGGGACAGGGGAAGGCTACACCTTC. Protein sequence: CASSVTGTGEGYTF.

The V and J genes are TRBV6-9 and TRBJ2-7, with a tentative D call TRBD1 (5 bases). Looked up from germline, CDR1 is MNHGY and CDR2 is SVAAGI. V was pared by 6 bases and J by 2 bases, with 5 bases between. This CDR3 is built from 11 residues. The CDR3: CASRDTYEQYV. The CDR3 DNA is TGTGCCAGCAGGGACACCTACGAGCAGTACGTC.

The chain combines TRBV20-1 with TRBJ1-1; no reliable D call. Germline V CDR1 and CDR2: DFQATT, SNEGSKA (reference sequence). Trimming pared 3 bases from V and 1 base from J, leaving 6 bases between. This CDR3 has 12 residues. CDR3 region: CSASVKNTEAFF. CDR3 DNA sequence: TGCAGTGCTAGTGTCAAGAACACTGAAGCTTTCTTT.

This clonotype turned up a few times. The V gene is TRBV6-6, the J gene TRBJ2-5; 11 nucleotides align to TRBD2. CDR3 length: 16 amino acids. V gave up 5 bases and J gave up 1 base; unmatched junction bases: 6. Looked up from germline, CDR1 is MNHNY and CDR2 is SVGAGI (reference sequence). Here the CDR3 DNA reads TGTGCCAGCAGTCGAAAACTAGCGGGGGCCCAAGAGACCCAGTACTTC. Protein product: CASSRKLAGAQETQYF.

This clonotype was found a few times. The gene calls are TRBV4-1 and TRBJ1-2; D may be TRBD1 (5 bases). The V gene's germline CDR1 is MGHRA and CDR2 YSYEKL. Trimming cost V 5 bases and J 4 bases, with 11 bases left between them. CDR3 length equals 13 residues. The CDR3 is CASSSRGFYGYTF. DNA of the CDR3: TGCGCCAGCAGCTCCCGGGGGTTCTATGGCTACACCTTC.

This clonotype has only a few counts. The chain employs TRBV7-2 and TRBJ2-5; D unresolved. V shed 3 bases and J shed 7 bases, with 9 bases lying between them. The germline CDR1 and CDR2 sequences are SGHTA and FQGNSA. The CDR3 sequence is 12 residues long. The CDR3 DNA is TGTGCCAGCAGCTTTCCTCCCGGGACCCAGTACTTC. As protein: CASSFPPGTQYF.

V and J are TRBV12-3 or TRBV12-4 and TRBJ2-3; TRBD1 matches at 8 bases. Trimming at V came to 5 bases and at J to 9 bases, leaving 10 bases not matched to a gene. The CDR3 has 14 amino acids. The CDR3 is CASSTTGDRRTQYF. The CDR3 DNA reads TGTGCCAGCAGTACGACAGGGGACCGGAGGACGCAGTATTTT.

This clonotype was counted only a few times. The CDR3 DNA sequence: TGCGCCAGCAGCCTGGACAGGAGCCACGAGCAGTACGTC. The encoded protein is CASSLDRSHEQYV. The J gene is TRBJ2-7, the V gene TRBV5-1; 7 bases map to TRBD1. Germline CDR1 is SGHRS and CDR2 is YFSETQ. There are 13 residues in the CDR3. Trimming at V came to 4 bases and at J to 5 bases, leaving 6 bases not matched to a gene.

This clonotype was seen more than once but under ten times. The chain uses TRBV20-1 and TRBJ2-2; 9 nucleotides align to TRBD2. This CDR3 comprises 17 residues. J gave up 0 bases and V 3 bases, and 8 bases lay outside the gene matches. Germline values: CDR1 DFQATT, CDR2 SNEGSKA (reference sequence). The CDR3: CSARAISGGTNTGELFF. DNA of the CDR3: TGCAGTGCTAGGGCAATTAGCGGGGGTACGAACACCGGGGAGCTGTTTTTT.

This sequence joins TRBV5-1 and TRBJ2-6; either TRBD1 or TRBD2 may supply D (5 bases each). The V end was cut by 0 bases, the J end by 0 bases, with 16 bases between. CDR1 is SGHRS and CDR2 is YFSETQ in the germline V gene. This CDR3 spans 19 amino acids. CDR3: CASSLVGTPAHSGANVLTF. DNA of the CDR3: TGCGCCAGCAGCTTGGTGGGGACCCCCGCGCACTCTGGGGCCAACGTCCTGACTTTC.

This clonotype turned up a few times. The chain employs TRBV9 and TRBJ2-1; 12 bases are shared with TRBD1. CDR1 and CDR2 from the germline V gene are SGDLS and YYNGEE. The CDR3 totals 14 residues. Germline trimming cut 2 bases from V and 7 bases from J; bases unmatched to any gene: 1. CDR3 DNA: TGTGCCAGCAGCGTGGGACAGGGGGCAAATGAGCAGTTCTTC. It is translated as CASSVGQGANEQFF. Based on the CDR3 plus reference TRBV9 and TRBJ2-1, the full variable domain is DSGVTQTPKHLITATGQRVTLRCSPRSGDLSVYWYQQSLDQGLQFLIQYYNGEERAKGNILERFSAQQFPDLHSELNLSSLELGDSALYFCASSVGQGANEQFFGPGTRLTVL.

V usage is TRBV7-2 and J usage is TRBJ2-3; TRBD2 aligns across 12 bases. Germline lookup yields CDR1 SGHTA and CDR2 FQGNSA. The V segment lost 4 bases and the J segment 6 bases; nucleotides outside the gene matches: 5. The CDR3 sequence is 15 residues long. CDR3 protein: CASSSSGTSGDTQYF. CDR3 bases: TGTGCCAGCAGCTCCTCCGGGACTAGCGGGGATACGCAGTATTTT.

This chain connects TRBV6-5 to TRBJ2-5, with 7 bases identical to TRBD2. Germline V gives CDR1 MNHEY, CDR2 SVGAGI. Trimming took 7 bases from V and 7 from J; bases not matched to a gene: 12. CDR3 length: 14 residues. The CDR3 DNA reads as TGTGCCAGCACACGGGGTAGGGAGGGAGGGACCCAGTACTTC. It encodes CASTRGREGGTQYF.

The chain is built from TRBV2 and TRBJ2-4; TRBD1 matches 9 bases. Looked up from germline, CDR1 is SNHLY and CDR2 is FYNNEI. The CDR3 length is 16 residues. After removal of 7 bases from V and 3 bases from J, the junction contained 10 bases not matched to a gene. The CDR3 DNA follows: TGTGCCAGCACCCCGGGACAGGGTCGCGGCAAAAACATTCAGTACTTC. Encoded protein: CASTPGQGRGKNIQYF.

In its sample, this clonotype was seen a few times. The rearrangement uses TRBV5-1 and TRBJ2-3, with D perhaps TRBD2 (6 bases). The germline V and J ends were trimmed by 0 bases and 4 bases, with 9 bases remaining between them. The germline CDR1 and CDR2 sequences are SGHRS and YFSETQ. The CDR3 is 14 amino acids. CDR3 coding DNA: TGCGCCAGCAGCTTGGTGGGGGGAGCAGATACGCAGTATTTT. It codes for CASSLVGGADTQYF.

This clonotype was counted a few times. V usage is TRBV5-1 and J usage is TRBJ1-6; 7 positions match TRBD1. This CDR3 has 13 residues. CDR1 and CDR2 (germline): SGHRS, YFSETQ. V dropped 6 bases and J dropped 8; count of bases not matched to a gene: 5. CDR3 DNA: TGCGCCAGCACCGGCAGGGGGGATTCACCCCTCCACTTT. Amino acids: CASTGRGDSPLHF.

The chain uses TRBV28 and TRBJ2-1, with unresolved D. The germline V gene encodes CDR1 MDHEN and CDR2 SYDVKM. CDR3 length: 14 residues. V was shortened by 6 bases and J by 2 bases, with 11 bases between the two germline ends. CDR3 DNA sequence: TGTGCCAGCAGCCCGACGCCGGCCTACAATGAGCAGTTCTTC. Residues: CASSPTPAYNEQFF.

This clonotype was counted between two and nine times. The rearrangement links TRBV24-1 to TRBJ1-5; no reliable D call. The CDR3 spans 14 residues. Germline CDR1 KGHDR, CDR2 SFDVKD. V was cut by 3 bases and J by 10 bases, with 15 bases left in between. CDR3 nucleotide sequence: TGTGCCACCAGTGATGCCGGCAGCCTAGAACCCCAGCATTTT. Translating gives CATSDAGSLEPQHF.

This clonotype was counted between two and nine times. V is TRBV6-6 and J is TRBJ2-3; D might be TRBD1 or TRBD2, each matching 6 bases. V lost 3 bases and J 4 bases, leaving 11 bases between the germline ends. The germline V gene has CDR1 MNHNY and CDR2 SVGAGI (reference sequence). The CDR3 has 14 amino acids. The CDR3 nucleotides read TGTGCCAGCAGTTATGGGGGGACACCAGATACGCAGTATTTT. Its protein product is CASSYGGTPDTQYF.

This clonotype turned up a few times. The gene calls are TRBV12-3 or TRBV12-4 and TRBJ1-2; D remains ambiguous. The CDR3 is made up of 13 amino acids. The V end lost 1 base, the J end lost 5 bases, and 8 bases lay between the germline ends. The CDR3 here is CASSLGLGYGYTF. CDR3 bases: TGTGCCAGCAGTTTAGGCTTGGGGTATGGCTACACCTTC.

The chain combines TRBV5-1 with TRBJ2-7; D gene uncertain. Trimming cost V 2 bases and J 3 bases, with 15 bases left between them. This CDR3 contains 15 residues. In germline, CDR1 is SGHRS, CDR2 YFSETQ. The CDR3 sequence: CASSLLPGASYEQYF. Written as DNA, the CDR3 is TGCGCCAGCAGCTTATTACCCGGAGCAAGCTACGAGCAGTACTTC.

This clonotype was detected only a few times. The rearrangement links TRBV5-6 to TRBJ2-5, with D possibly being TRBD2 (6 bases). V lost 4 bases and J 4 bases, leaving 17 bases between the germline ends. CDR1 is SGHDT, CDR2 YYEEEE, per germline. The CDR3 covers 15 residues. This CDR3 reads CASSPNGGLRETQYF. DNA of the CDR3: TGTGCCAGCAGCCCAAACGGGGGTTTGCGAGAGACCCAGTACTTC.

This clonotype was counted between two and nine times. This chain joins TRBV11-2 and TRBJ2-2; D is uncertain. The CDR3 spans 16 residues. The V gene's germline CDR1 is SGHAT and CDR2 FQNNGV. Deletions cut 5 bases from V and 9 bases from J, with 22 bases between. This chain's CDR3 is CASSPQPGLRPRELFF. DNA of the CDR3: TGTGCCAGCAGCCCCCAGCCGGGCCTCCGCCCCAGGGAGCTGTTTTTT.

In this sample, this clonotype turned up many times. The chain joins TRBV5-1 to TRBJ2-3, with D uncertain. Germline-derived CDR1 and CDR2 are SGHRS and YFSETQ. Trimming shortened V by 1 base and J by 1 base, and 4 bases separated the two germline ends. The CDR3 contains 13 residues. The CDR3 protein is CASSLKGTDTQYF. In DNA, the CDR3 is TGCGCCAGCAGCTTGAAGGGCACAGATACGCAGTATTTT.

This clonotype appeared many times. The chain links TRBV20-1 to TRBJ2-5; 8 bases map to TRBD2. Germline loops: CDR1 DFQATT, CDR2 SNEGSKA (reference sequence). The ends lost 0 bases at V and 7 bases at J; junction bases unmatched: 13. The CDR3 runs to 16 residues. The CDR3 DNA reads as TGCAGTGCTAGAGATCGGGAGGGCCTGTTTTCGGGGACCCAGTACTTC. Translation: CSARDREGLFSGTQYF.

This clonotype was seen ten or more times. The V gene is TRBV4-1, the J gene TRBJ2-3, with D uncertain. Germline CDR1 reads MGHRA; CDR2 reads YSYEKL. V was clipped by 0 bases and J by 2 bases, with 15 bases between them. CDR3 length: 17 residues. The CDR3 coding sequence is TGCGCCAGCAGCCAAGATTGGGTCCCCCCCTTCACAGATACGCAGTATTTT. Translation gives CASSQDWVPPFTDTQYF.